Listed below are T cell receptor beta chains from one sample, sequenced in a study of cytomegalovirus exposure and HLA in healthy donors. Only in-frame clones appear in the TCRdb table, and some are missing; sequencing was by immunoSEQ multiplex PCR. The data contain approximately 90,000 clones, roughly 85% of them seen just once; the ten biggest clones take up 6% to 7.5%. Sequencing input: PBMCs. These TCRs come from a man aged 35-49 years in good health and CMV-seropositive. The CDR3 runs from the conserved cysteine through the conserved F or W. D genes are given only for firm matches. Only some rows state a clone size, as once, few, many or a class for expanded clones.

NA NA TRBJ1-5 TRBV6-1 TGTGCCAGCAGGGAAGGGGCAAGCAATCAGCCCCAGCATTTT CASREGASNQPQHF
NA NA TRBJ2-1 TRBV29-1 TGCAGCGTTGGACACTACAGCGGCAATGAGCAGTTCTTC CSVGHYSGNEQFF
TRBD1 NA TRBJ2-3 TRBV10-2 TGCGCCAGTCGGGACAGGGAGTTGCCAGATACGCAGTATTTT CASRDRELPDTQYF
TRBD2 NA TRBJ2-5 TRBV5-1 TGCGCCAGCAGCTCAGGACTAGCGGAAGAGACCCAGTACTTC CASSSGLAEETQYF
NA NA TRBJ1-1 TRBV11-2 TGTGCCAGCAGCTTAAATTATGCGCGGGCTTTCTTT CASSLNYARAFF
TRBD1 few TRBJ2-5 TRBV18 TGTGCCAGCTCACCCGTACAGGGGACCCAAGAGACCCAGTACTTC CASSPVQGTQETQYF
NA NA TRBJ2-2 TRBV5-1 TGCGCCAGCAGCTTGGCCTTGGGGGGAATAACCGGGGAGCTGTTTTTT CASSLALGGITGELFF
TRBD2 NA TRBJ2-3 TRBV5-4 TGTGCCAGCAGCGACGGACTAGCGGGGGGCACGGATACGCAGTATTTT CASSDGLAGGTDTQYF
NA NA TRBJ1-2 TRBV6-1 TGTGCCAGCAGTGAAGTAGGGGGGGGAGCTAACTATGGCTACACCTTC CASSEVGGGANYGYTF
NA NA TRBJ1-2 TRBV28 TGTGCCAGCAGTCCGGACTCGGTGGGGGGTGGCTACACCTTC CASSPDSVGGGYTF
TRBD2 NA TRBJ2-1 TRBV6-6 TGTGCCAGCACTAGGACTAGCGGTAATTACAATGAGCAGTTCTTC CASTRTSGNYNEQFF
TRBD1 NA TRBJ2-6 TRBV5-1 TGCGCCAGCAGCCCGACAGGGTCCGGGGCCAACGTCCTGACTTTC CASSPTGSGANVLTF
TRBD1 NA TRBJ1-1 TRBV6-1 TGTGCCAGCAGTAAATATTGGACAGGGAACACTGAAGCTTTCTTT CASSKYWTGNTEAFF
NA NA TRBJ2-5 TRBV14 TGTGCCAGCAGCCAACGGGGTGGGAGTCGGGAGACCCAGTACTTC CASSQRGGSRETQYF
TRBD1 NA TRBJ1-6 TRBV27 TGTGCCAGCAGTATGGAGAACAGGGGTTCACCCCTCCACTTT CASSMENRGSPLHF
NA NA TRBJ1-4 TRBV15 TGTGCCACCAGCAGAACCGGGACTAATGGGGAAAAACTGTTTTTT CATSRTGTNGEKLFF
TRBD1 once TRBJ2-7 TRBV18 TGTGCCAGCTCACCAGCCAGGGGGCAACGGGAGCAGTACTTC CASSPARGQREQYF
NA few TRBJ1-2 TRBV5-1 TGCGCCAGCAGCGTAAATAACCGGGACGCGGGGCATGGCTACACCTTC CASSVNNRDAGHGYTF
NA NA TRBJ2-1 TRBV1 TGCACCAGCAATGGCGGGAGCTCCTACAATGAGCAGTTCTTC CTSNGGSSYNEQFF
NA NA TRBJ2-7 TRBV5-1 TGCGCCAGCCTACTGGTTCCAGGACTCTCCTACGAGCAGTACTTC CASLLVPGLSYEQYF
NA NA TRBJ2-4 TRBV7-2 TGTGCCAGCAGCACAGGGTGGAACATTCAGTACTTC CASSTGWNIQYF
NA NA TRBJ1-1 TRBV18 TGTGCCAGCTCACCCCTCGGGGGGGAGGGCACTGAAGCTTTCTTT CASSPLGGEGTEAFF
TRBD1 NA TRBJ1-2 TRBV18 TGTGCCAGCTCACCCCCGGGACAGGGCGGATATGGCTACACCTTC CASSPPGQGGYGYTF
TRBD1 NA TRBJ1-2 TRBV6-5 TGTGCCAGCAGACCGGGACAGGGCAATCGTGGCTACACCTTC CASRPGQGNRGYTF
NA once TRBJ1-2 TRBV5-6 TGTGCCAGCAGCTTCAGTGACGGGAATGGCTACACCTTC CASSFSDGNGYTF
TRBD2 NA TRBJ2-1 TRBV7-3 TGTGCCAGCAGCGGTAGCGGGATGGAGCAGTTCTTC CASSGSGMEQFF
NA NA TRBJ2-7 TRBV28 TGTGCCAGCAGGCGAGCTTCCGTCTGGGAGCAGTACTTC CASRRASVWEQYF
NA NA TRBJ2-3 TRBV6-6 TGTGCCAGCAGCTTATACACAGATACGCAGTATTTT CASSLYTDTQYF
TRBD1 NA TRBJ2-2 TRBV4-1 TGCGCCAGCAGCCAAGAGACAGGGTTGACCGGGGAGCTGTTTTTT CASSQETGLTGELFF
TRBD2 NA TRBJ2-7 TRBV6-1 TGTGCCAGCAGTGAAGCCGGCGGGGGGCGAGGGTACGAGCAGTACTTC CASSEAGGGRGYEQYF
NA once TRBJ1-2 TRBV7-8 TGTGCCAGCAGGCAACAGGGAAACTATGGCTACACCTTC CASRQQGNYGYTF
TRBD1 once TRBJ1-2 TRBV2 TGTGCCAGCAGTGTAGGGGGCTCCAGCTATGGCTACACCTTC CASSVGGSSYGYTF
TRBD2 NA TRBJ2-7 TRBV15 TGTGCCACCAGCAGTCGACTAGCGGGAAGGAGCGAGCAGTACTTC CATSSRLAGRSEQYF
NA NA TRBJ2-7 TRBV5-1 TGCGCCAGCAGCTTGGTACCAGGTTACGACGAGCAGTACTTC CASSLVPGYDEQYF
TRBD1 NA TRBJ2-2 TRBV19 TGTGCCAGCCTACCCAGCAGGGGGTGGTTCTCCGGGGAGCTGTTTTTT CASLPSRGWFSGELFF
NA NA TRBJ2-3 TRBV10-1 TGCGCCAGCAGCCTCGGGACAAAAGATACGCAGTATTTT CASSLGTKDTQYF
NA NA TRBJ1-4 TRBV6-5 TGTGCCAGCAGCCGTGGAGGTTGGGAAAAACTGTTTTTT CASSRGGWEKLFF
TRBD2 NA TRBJ2-1 TRBV9 TGTGCCAGCAGCGTAGTCGGAGCGGGAGATGAGCAGTTCTTC CASSVVGAGDEQFF
NA once TRBJ2-3 TRBV10-3 TGTGCCATCAGTGAGTCACTAGGGACTAGCACAGATACGCAGTATTTT CAISESLGTSTDTQYF
TRBD1 NA TRBJ2-1 TRBV7-3 TGTGCCAGCAGCCCCTTTGGGACAGGGGCAGGCGGGGAAACCTACAATGAGCAGTTCTTC CASSPFGTGAGGETYNEQFF
NA NA TRBJ2-2 TRBV7-3 TGTGCCAGCAGCTCACAGGGGGAGCTGTTTTTT CASSSQGELFF
TRBD1 NA TRBJ1-5 TRBV12-5 TGTGCTAGTGGTTTGGTACTAGGGACAGAATCCAGAGAGCCCCAGCATTTT CASGLVLGTESREPQHF
TRBD1 NA TRBJ2-2 TRBV7-9 TGTGCCAGCAGCACGGGACAGGGTACGAACACCGGGGAGCTGTTTTTT CASSTGQGTNTGELFF
TRBD2 NA TRBJ2-2 TRBV7-9 TGTGCCAGCAGCTCACTAGCGGGAGGTGTCGCGGAGCTGTTTTTT CASSSLAGGVAELFF
TRBD2 NA TRBJ2-1 TRBV5-1 TGCGCCAGTAGCTCCGAATCACTAGCGGGAGGGCTTCAGCAGTTCTTC CASSSESLAGGLQQFF
TRBD2 NA TRBJ2-3 TRBV5-1 TGCGCCAGCAGCTTGGAGGGAGGGCGAGATACGCAGTATTTT CASSLEGGRDTQYF
TRBD1 NA TRBJ1-1 TRBV14 TGTGCCAGCAGCCGGGACAGCACTGAAGCTTTCTTT CASSRDSTEAFF
NA NA TRBJ2-7 TRBV5-1 TGCGCCAGCAGCTTGGGTAAGACGACAGGCGCGACCTACGAGCAGTACTTC CASSLGKTTGATYEQYF
NA NA TRBJ1-2 TRBV28 TGTGCCAGCAGTCCCCTTAGTTTCGGCAGGGAAGAAAAGGGCTATGGCTACACCTTC CASSPLSFGREEKGYGYTF
NA NA TRBJ2-6 TRBV7-9 TGTGCCAGCAGTCCCGGGAGGGCCAACGTCCTGACTTTC CASSPGRANVLTF
NA once TRBJ1-6 TRBV11-3 TGTGCCAGCAGCCCCAGGACAACTGGGAATTCACCCCTCCACTTT CASSPRTTGNSPLHF
NA NA TRBJ2-7 TRBV19 TGTGCCAGTAGTCGGCCAGGGCCCCAGCAGTACTTC CASSRPGPQQYF
NA NA TRBJ1-1 TRBV28 TGTGCCAGCCTCCCATTGCGGGTCACTGAAGCTTTCTTT CASLPLRVTEAFF
TRBD1 NA TRBJ1-1 TRBV15 TGTGCCACCAGCTGGTCAGGGGGCTTTGACACTGAAGCTTTCTTT CATSWSGGFDTEAFF
NA NA TRBJ2-7 TRBV10-1 TGCGCCAGCAGTGAGTCCCCCGTCTCCTACGAGCAGTACTTC CASSESPVSYEQYF